The clone carrying this T cell receptor beta chain was seen just once. The record originates from a study of long-term antiretroviral therapy in people with HIV. This CDR3 is 14 amino acids long. V lost 3 bases to trimming and J lost 5 bases, with 11 bases between them. Germline lookup yields CDR1 MNHNS and CDR2 SASEGT. The authors ran the immunoSEQ assay, v3.0, at survey level. A per-sample goal of about 40,000-55,000 T-cell genomes was targeted by sequencing. Profiled with immunoSEQ multiplex PCR; TCRdb holds only in-frame clones, not every one. The sample contains over 30,000 clones, about three quarters of which appear only once.

The origin of this receptor is a woman aged 45-59 years with HIV. The chain couples TRBV6-1 to TRBJ1-5; possible D gene TRBD1, 6 bases. Sequenced here: unsorted PBMCs, sampled 3.1 years after starting antiretroviral therapy. The CDR3 nucleotides read TGTGCCAGCAGTGATCAAGGGGGGTATCAGCCCCAGCATTTT. Amino acids: CASSDQGGYQPQHF.